The rows below give T cell receptor beta chains drawn from one sample of a study of OX40 agonist ivuxolimab in advanced cancers. Using immunoSEQ multiplex PCR, the repertoire was profiled, and TCRdb retains in-frame clones only, with some absent. The table has about 73,000 clones, 90% seen once. Here the sequenced sample was CD4+ or CD8+ T cells sorted from blood, taken in a trial of the OX40 agonist ivuxolimab. The receptor set was obtained from an adult with an advanced solid tumor such as melanoma, head and neck, liver or kidney cancer. The CDR3 runs from the conserved cysteine through the conserved F or W. A D gene is named only where the DNA matches it firmly. Clone sizes are given selectively: once, few, many, or a class where the clone is expanded.

CASSPEDRGLGGTGELFF TGTGCCAGTAGCCCAGAGGACAGGGGGCTCGGGGGCACCGGGGAGCTGTTTTTT TRBD1 TRBJ2-2 . TRBV19
CASSLPIAGDRNEQFF TGTGCCAGCAGTTTACCAATAGCGGGAGATAGGAATGAGCAGTTCTTC TRBD2 TRBJ2-1 . TRBV27
CSVSSNNEQFF TGCAGCGTGTCCTCAAACAATGAGCAGTTCTTC . TRBJ2-1 . TRBV29-1
CASSLSTLAGYTQYF TGTGCCAGCAGTTTATCGACCCTAGCGGGTTATACGCAGTATTTT TRBD2 TRBJ2-3 few TRBV27
CASSATASPFYGYTF TGTGCCAGCAGCGCGACAGCCAGTCCTTTCTATGGCTACACCTTC . TRBJ1-2 . TRBV9
CASSLNQGKLFF TGTGCCAGCAGCCTGAACCAGGGCAAACTGTTTTTT . TRBJ1-4 . TRBV7-2
CATSSRVAAYNEQFF TGTGCCACCAGCTCCCGGGTAGCCGCCTACAATGAGCAGTTCTTC . TRBJ2-1 . TRBV15
CASSSLQGAGGTEAFF TGTGCCAGCAGCTCTCTTCAGGGGGCAGGTGGAACTGAAGCTTTCTTT TRBD1 TRBJ1-1 . TRBV9
CASSWRLAGGYNEQFF TGTGCCAGCAGCTGGAGACTAGCGGGAGGTTACAATGAGCAGTTCTTC TRBD2 TRBJ2-1 . TRBV5-4
CASSLVLDDEQFF TGCGCCAGCAGCTTGGTGTTGGACGATGAGCAGTTCTTC . TRBJ2-1 . TRBV5-1
CASSFSSSYEQYF TGTGCCAGCAGCTTCTCCTCTAGCTACGAGCAGTACTTC . TRBJ2-7 . TRBV7-2
CAIRARTTGRSYNEQFF TGTGCCATCAGGGCGAGGACAACCGGACGGTCCTACAATGAGCAGTTCTTC . TRBJ2-1 . TRBV10-3
CASSTTGNSNQPQHF TGTGCCAGTAGTACGACAGGGAATAGCAATCAGCCCCAGCATTTT TRBD1 TRBJ1-5 . TRBV19
CASSPGGSSGLSTDTQYF TGTGCCAGCAGCCCCGGGGGGTCTAGCGGCCTTAGCACAGATACGCAGTATTTT TRBD2 TRBJ2-3 once TRBV7-9
CSVERLNTEAFF TGCAGCGTTGAGAGATTGAACACTGAAGCTTTCTTT . TRBJ1-1 . TRBV29-1
CASSQDVGGVGETQYF TGCGCCAGCAGCCAAGATGTCGGAGGGGTGGGGGAGACCCAGTACTTC . TRBJ2-5 . TRBV4-3
CASSQDLGQGVLSYEQYF TGCGCCAGCAGCCAAGATTTGGGACAGGGAGTTCTCTCCTACGAGCAGTACTTC TRBD1 TRBJ2-7 . TRBV4-3
CASSLVYGVQETQYF TGTGCTAGCAGCTTAGTTTATGGGGTGCAAGAGACCCAGTACTTC . TRBJ2-5 once TRBV7-7
CASSPTVPNEQFF TGTGCCAGCAGTCCCACGGTCCCAAATGAGCAGTTCTTC . TRBJ2-1 . TRBV28
CASSNRLAGDGEQFF TGTGCCAGCAGTAACAGACTAGCGGGAGACGGGGAGCAGTTCTTC TRBD2 TRBJ2-1 . TRBV11-2
CAWTRSNEQFF TGTGCCTGGACACGGAGCAATGAGCAGTTCTTC . TRBJ2-1 . TRBV30
CASSLDRPTDTQYF TGCGCCAGCAGCCTGGACAGGCCTACAGATACGCAGTATTTT TRBD1 TRBJ2-3 . TRBV5-1
CASSLSSSGNQPQHF TGTGCCAGCAGCTTGTCGAGTTCGGGCAATCAGCCCCAGCATTTT . TRBJ1-5 . TRBV7-2
CASSLGLHSGANVLTF TGTGCCAGCAGCTTAGGACTGCACTCTGGGGCCAACGTCCTGACTTTC . TRBJ2-6 . TRBV7-9
CANRTGGLNLAKNIQYF TGTGCCAACCGGACAGGGGGCCTTAATCTAGCCAAAAACATTCAGTACTTC TRBD1 TRBJ2-4 . TRBV6-4
CASSLVVRGRKDTQYF TGTGCCAGCAGCTTAGTGGTCAGGGGGCGCAAAGATACGCAGTATTTT TRBD1 TRBJ2-3 . TRBV7-2
CASSPQRGDYEQYF TGTGCCAGCAGCCCTCAGCGGGGGGACTACGAGCAGTACTTC . TRBJ2-7 . TRBV21-1
CASSSNAGSREQYF TGTGCCAGCAGCTCCAATGCGGGGTCTCGCGAGCAGTACTTC . TRBJ2-7 . TRBV7-3
CASSELGGSSHEQYF TGTGCCAGCAGTGAGTTAGGCGGGAGTAGCCACGAGCAGTACTTC TRBD2 TRBJ2-7 . TRBV2
CASSEGLNTGELFF TGTGCCAGCAGTGAGGGACTAAACACCGGGGAGCTGTTTTTT TRBD2 TRBJ2-2 once TRBV6-1
CASSLDRIRTDTQYF TGTGCCAGCAGCTTGGACAGGATCAGGACAGATACGCAGTATTTT TRBD1 TRBJ2-3 . TRBV7-2
CASSWEQGVGQPQHF TGTGCCAGCAGTTGGGAACAGGGAGTAGGTCAGCCCCAGCATTTT . TRBJ1-5 . TRBV28
CASSLGGRDQETQYF TGTGCCAGCAGCTTAGGGGGGCGGGATCAAGAGACCCAGTACTTC . TRBJ2-5 once TRBV7-2
CASRRDSYEQYF TGTGCCAGCCGGAGAGACAGCTACGAGCAGTACTTC . TRBJ2-7 . TRBV25-1
CASMATGGAAVEYF TGTGCCAGCATGGCGACAGGGGGCGCGGCCGTGGAGTACTTC TRBD1 TRBJ2-7 . TRBV7-2
CASRAGLAGTYEQYF TGTGCCAGCAGGGCTGGGCTAGCGGGCACCTACGAGCAGTACTTC TRBD2 TRBJ2-7 . TRBV6-1
CASSPSAGNYDYTF TGTGCCAGCTCGCCTTCTGCAGGGAACTATGACTACACCTTC . TRBJ1-2 . TRBV18
CASSFGTNYGYTF TGTGCCAGCAGTTTTGGTACTAACTATGGCTACACCTTC . TRBJ1-2 once TRBV2
CASSHRGVEKLFF TGCGCCAGCAGCCACAGGGGGGTTGAAAAACTGTTTTTT TRBD1 TRBJ1-4 . TRBV4-3
CASQLAGTDTQYF TGTGCTAGTCAGTTGGCCGGGACAGATACGCAGTATTTT . TRBJ2-3 . TRBV12-5
CASGKAGVETQYF TGTGCTAGTGGGAAAGCGGGAGTGGAGACCCAGTACTTC TRBD2 TRBJ2-5 . TRBV12-5
CASSLRAAATNEKLFF TGTGCCAGCAGCTTAAGGGCAGCTGCAACTAATGAAAAACTGTTTTTT . TRBJ1-4 . TRBV7-8
CASSRGDYLVADTQYF TGTGCCAGCAGTCGAGGGGACTATCTGGTGGCAGATACGCAGTATTTT TRBD2 TRBJ2-3 . TRBV27
CASSPQRGYNEQFF TGTGCCAGCAGTCCCCAGCGGGGCTACAATGAGCAGTTCTTC TRBD2 TRBJ2-1 . TRBV28
CASSLGNQETQYF TGCGCCAGCAGCTTGGGGAACCAAGAGACCCAGTACTTC . TRBJ2-5 once TRBV5-1
CASSLEISREAFF TGTGCCAGCAGTCTGGAGATCAGCCGTGAAGCTTTCTTT . TRBJ1-1 . TRBV6-5